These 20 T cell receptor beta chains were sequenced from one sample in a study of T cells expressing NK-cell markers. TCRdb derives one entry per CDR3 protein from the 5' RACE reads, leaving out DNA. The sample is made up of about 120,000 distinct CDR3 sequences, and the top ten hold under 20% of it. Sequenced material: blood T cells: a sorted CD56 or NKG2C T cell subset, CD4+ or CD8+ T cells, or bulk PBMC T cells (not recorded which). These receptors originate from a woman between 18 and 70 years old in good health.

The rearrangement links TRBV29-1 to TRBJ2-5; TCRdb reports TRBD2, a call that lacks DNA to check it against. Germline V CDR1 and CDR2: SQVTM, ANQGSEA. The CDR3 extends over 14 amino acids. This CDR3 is CSVVMGSVQETQYF.

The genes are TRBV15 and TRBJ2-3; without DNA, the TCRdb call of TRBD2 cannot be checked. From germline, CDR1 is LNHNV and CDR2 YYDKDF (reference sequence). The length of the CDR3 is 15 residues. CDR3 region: CATSLAGGAADTQYF.

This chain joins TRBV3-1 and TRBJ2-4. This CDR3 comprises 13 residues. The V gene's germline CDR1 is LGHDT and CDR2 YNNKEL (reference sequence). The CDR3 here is CASSQAVKNIQYF.

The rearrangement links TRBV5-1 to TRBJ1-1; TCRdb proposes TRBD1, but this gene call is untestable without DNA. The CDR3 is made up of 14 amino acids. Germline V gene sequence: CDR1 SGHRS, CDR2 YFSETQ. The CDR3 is CASSQGHQNTEAFF. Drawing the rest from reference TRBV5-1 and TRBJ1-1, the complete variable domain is KAGVTQTPRYLIKTRGQQVTLSCSPISGHRSVSWYQQTPGQGLQFLFEYFSETQRNKGNFPGRFSGRQFSNSRSEMNVSTLELGDSALYLCASSQGHQNTEAFFGQGTRLTVV.

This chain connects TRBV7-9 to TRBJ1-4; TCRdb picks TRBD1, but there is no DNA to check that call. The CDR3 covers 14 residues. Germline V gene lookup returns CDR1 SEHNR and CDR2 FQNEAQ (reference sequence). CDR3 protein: CASSLGGGDEKLFF. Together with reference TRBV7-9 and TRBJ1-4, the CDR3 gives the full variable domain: DTGVSQNPRHKITKRGQNVTFRCDPISEHNRLYWYRQTLGQGPEFLTYFQNEAQLEKSRLLSDRFSAERPKGSFSTLEIQRTEQGDSAMYLCASSLGGGDEKLFFGSGTQLSVL.

CDR3 protein: CASSQEGGHYYEQYF. J is TRBJ2-7 and V is TRBV4-1; checking the TCRdb D call of TRBD1 is not possible without DNA. The germline CDR1 and CDR2 sequences are MGHRA and YSYEKL. The CDR3 sequence is 15 residues long.

CDR3 sequence reads: CASSTSPAGARTDTQYF. The chain is built from TRBV6-5 and TRBJ2-3; TCRdb's D call of TRBD1 is untestable without DNA. The CDR3 has 17 residues. Germline V gives CDR1 MNHEY, CDR2 SVGAGI.

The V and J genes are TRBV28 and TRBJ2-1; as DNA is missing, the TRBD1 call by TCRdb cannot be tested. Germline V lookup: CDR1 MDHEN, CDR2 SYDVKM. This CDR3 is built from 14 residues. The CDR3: CATFRGWAYNEQFF. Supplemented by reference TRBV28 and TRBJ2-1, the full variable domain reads DVKVTQSSRYLVKRTGEKVFLECVQDMDHENMFWYRQDPGLGLRLIYFSYDVKMKEKGDIPEGYSVSREKKERFSLILESASTNQTSMYLCATFRGWAYNEQFFGPGTRLTVL.

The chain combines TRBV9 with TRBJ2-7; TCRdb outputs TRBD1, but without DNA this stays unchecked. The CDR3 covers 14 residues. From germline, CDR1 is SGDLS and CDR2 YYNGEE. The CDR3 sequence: CASSSPGQGYEQYF.

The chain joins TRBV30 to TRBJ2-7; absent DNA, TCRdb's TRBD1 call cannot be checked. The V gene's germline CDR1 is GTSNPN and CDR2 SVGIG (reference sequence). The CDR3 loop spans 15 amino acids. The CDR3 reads CAWSGGIGGSYEQYF. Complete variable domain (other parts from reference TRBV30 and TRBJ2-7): SQTIHQWPATLVQPVGSPLSLECTVEGTSNPNLYWYRQAAGRGLQLLFYSVGIGQISSEVPQNLSASRPQDRQFILSSKKLLLSDSGFYLCAWSGGIGGSYEQYFGPGTRLTVT.

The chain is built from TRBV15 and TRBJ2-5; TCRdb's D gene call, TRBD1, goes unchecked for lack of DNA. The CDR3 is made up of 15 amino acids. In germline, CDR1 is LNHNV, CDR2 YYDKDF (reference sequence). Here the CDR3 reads CATSRDPGLGETQYF.

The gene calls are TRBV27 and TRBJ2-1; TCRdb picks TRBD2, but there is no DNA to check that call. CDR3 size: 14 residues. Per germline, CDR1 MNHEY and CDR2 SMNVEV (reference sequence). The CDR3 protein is CASSTSGGLDEQFF.

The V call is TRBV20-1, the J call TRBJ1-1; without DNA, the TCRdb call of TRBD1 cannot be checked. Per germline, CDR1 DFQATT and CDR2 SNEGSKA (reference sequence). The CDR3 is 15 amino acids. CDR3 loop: CSVERDREAKAEAFF.

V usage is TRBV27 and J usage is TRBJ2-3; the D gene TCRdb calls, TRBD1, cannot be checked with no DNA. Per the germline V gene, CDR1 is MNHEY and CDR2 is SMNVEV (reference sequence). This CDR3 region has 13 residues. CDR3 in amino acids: CASSDSVGDTQYF.

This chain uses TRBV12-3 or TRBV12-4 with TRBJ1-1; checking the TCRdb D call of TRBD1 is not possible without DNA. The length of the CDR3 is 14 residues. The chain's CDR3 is CASSSTGDSTEAFF.

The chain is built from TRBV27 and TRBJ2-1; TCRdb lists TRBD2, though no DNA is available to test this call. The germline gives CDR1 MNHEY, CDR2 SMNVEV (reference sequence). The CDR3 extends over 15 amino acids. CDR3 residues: CASSLGTSGYNEQFF.

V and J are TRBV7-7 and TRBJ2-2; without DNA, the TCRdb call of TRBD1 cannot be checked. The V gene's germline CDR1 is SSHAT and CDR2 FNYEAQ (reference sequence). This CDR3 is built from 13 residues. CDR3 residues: CASRGGFTGELFF.

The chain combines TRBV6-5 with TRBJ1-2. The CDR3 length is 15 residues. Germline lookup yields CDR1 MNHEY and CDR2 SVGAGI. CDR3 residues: CASSYSEGANYGYTF.

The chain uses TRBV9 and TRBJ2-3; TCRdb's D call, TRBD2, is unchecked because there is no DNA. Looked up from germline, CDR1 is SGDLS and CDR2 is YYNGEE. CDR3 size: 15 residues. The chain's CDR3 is CASSPGTSGADTQYF.

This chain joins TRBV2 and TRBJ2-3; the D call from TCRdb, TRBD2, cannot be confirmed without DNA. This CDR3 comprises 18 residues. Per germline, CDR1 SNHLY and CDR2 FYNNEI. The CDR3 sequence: CAKLLGTSGRSGTDTQYF. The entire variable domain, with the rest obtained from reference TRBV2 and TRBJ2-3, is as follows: EPEVTQTPSHQVTQMGQEVILRCVPISNHLYFYWYRQILGQKVEFLVSFYNNEISEKSEIFDDQFSVERPDGSNFTLKIRSTKLEDSAMYFCAKLLGTSGRSGTDTQYFGPGTRLTVL.